Following are 7 T cell receptor beta chains from one sample sequenced in a study of ipilimumab plus nivolumab after autologous stem cell transplantation. TCRdb's copy holds only in-frame clones and misses some; the assay was immunoSEQ multiplex PCR. Of around 17,000 clones listed, roughly 70% are singletons. Here the sequenced sample was PBMCs, taken in a trial of ipilimumab plus nivolumab as post-transplant consolidation. The receptors originated from a male donor with diffuse large B-cell lymphoma.

This chain uses TRBV10-3 with TRBJ2-7; D call uncertain. Trimming left V 8 bases short and J 5 bases short, with 10 bases between. CDR3 size: 11 residues. In germline, CDR1 is ENHRY, CDR2 SYGVKD. The CDR3 is CAISRTDEQYF. The DNA of the CDR3 is TGTGCCATCTCGCGGACCGACGAGCAGTACTTC.

V usage is TRBV7-2 and J usage is TRBJ1-2, with 7 bases that match TRBD1. J was trimmed by 1 base and V by 4 bases; bases with no gene match: 3. This CDR3 is built from 14 residues. The germline V gene has CDR1 SGHTA and CDR2 FQGNSA. The CDR3 DNA follows: TGTGCCAGCAGCTCAGACAGGGTTAACTATGGCTACACCTTC. This gives the protein CASSSDRVNYGYTF.

Comment on this clone: Other nucleotide sequences in the sample specify the same CDR3. The CDR3: CASSLLAGGYEQYF. In DNA, the CDR3 is TGTGCCAGCAGCCTACTAGCGGGAGGTTACGAGCAGTACTTC. V usage is TRBV7-2 and J usage is TRBJ2-7; 12 bases are a match to TRBD2. This CDR3 has 14 amino acids. With V trimmed by 5 bases and J by 4 bases, 3 bases remained unmatched. Per germline, CDR1 SGHTA and CDR2 FQGNSA. Variable domain in full (rest from reference TRBV7-2 and TRBJ2-7): GAGVSQSPSNKVTEKGKDVELRCDPISGHTALYWYRQSLGQGLEFLIYFQGNSAPDKSGLPSDRFSAERTGGSVSTLTIQRTQQEDSAVYLCASSLLAGGYEQYFGPGTRLTVT.

This clone showed up just a few times. The chain uses TRBV5-1 and TRBJ2-3; tentative D call: TRBD1 (5 bases). Trimming removed 2 bases at V and 2 bases at J, with 9 bases between. Germline V gene sequence: CDR1 SGHRS, CDR2 YFSETQ. The length of the CDR3 is 14 residues. CDR3: CASSLGVNTDTQYF. CDR3 nucleotide sequence: TGCGCCAGCAGCTTAGGGGTGAACACAGATACGCAGTATTTT.

This clone came up a few times. This rearrangement joins TRBV2 to TRBJ2-7; D gene ambiguous. The CDR3 extends over 12 amino acids. V was clipped by 6 bases and J by 2 bases, with 8 bases between them. Germline loops: CDR1 SNHLY, CDR2 FYNNEI. CDR3 in DNA: TGTGCCAGCAGACAGTTCCCCTACGAGCAGTACTTC. It is translated as CASRQFPYEQYF.

This clone has at least ten counts. This same CDR3 is encoded by further DNA sequences in the sample. The chain uses TRBV30 and TRBJ1-1; D not resolved. V was cut by 3 bases and J by 5 bases, with 10 bases left in between. The CDR3 sequence is 12 residues long. In germline, CDR1 is GTSNPN, CDR2 SVGIG (reference sequence). The CDR3 DNA reads TGTGCCTGGAGGAGAGGTGGGACTGAAGCTTTCTTT. Residues: CAWRRGGTEAFF.

This clone was found a few times. In the same sample, other DNA sequences code for this CDR3. The rearrangement joins TRBV9 to TRBJ1-1; possibly TRBD1 for D (5 bases). The germline V gene encodes CDR1 SGDLS and CDR2 YYNGEE. This CDR3 region has 13 residues. V was pared by 4 bases and J by 4 bases, with 11 bases between. CDR3 coding DNA: TGTGCCAGCAGCCGAGGGGACGGCACTGAAGCTTTCTTT. Amino acid sequence: CASSRGDGTEAFF.